This record looks at one TCR beta chain sequence and its context. The antigen is not known. Germline is not matched at one junction end, which may reflect a read error. This entry is derived from a study of blood T cells in healthy people across ages. Study-wide results and caveats: While age rose, TCR beta diversity per million T cells dropped in a roughly linear way.

They isolated at least 7 million PBMCs from each sample. It was with a sample-barcoded 5' primer and a J-beta primer mix that a second PCR of about 6 to 11 cycles was run. TCRdb ran MiXCR on the 5' RACE reads and lists one entry per CDR3 protein. This repertoire shows more than 650,000 distinct CDR3 sequences, 40% to 65% found once; its top ten account for about 38%. The sequence was collected from a man older than 75 in good health. Sequencing was carried out using blood.

CDR3 protein: CAGRFDRGDTDTQYF. DNA of the CDR3: TGTGCCGGCAGATTCGACAGGGGAGACACAGATACGCAGTATTTT. This chain uses TRBV2 with TRBJ2-3; 8 bases agree with TRBD1. The germline gives CDR1 SNHLY, CDR2 FYNNEI. This CDR3 region has 15 residues.